A single T cell receptor (beta chain) is shown here with its context. Its matching antigen is unknown. The data are from a study of response to subunit inactivated influenza vaccine. A single record per CDR3 protein comes from TCRdb applying MiXCR to the RT-PCR reads. The top ten hold approximately 10% of the sample, which has roughly 700,000 distinct CDR3 sequences, less than 20% seen once. General observations from the study: Authors proposed each seasonal influenza vaccination draws in few new T cells.

With V trimmed by 0 bases and J by 1 base, 8 bases remained unmatched. The CDR3 is 19 residues long. Germline assignment: CDR1 LNHNV and CDR2 YYDKDF (reference sequence). The sequencing here drew on PBMCs from blood, taken approximately 12 days after vaccination. The sequence was collected from a man between 50 and 59 years old who received an inactivated influenza vaccine. The chain combines TRBV15 with TRBJ2-5; 13 bases line up with TRBD2. The CDR3 coding sequence is TGTGCCACCAGCAGAGATCTTACTAGCGGGAGGGAAGTCCAAGAGACCCAGTACTTC. Its translation is CATSRDLTSGREVQETQYF.